This TCR beta chain came from a study of cytomegalovirus exposure and HLA in healthy donors. In the study overall: A preliminary data release comprised about 85 million unique TCRs obtained from HLA-typed donors. Study observations and caveats: Reports state that TCR beta sequences accurately predicted most subjects' HLA-A and HLA-B alleles.

Details on this clone: Its matching antigen is unknown.

The PCR had 60 Vbeta and 13 Jbeta primers. Data came from immunoSEQ multiplex PCR; TCRdb stores just in-frame clones and leaves some out. Of about 77,000 clones detected, 78% appear once; the ten largest clones hold less than 2%. The CDR3 runs 15 residues. Trimming shortened V by 5 bases and J by 0 bases, and 14 bases separated the two germline ends. Per the germline V gene, CDR1 is MDHEN and CDR2 is SYDVKM. The sample was PBMCs. The sequence came from a man in his forties in good health and CMV-seronegative. J is TRBJ2-7 and V is TRBV28, with D maybe TRBD2 (6 bases). The CDR3 DNA follows: TGTGCCAGCAGTCTAGTAGCGGTGTTCTCCTACGAGCAGTACTTC. It encodes CASSLVAVFSYEQYF.